This T cell receptor beta chain was obtained from a study of blood T cell repertoires in COVID-19. Study-level background: There were acute and convalescent COVID-19 samples, and they came from the United States, Italy and Spain. Sources were T cells, B-cell-depleted T cells, or PBMCs; the material itself was cDNA or gDNA.

As processed by the authors: It was from reference gene primer amplification that nucleated cell counts were estimated. The protocol was immunoSEQ multiplex PCR, while the TCRdb copy is restricted to in-frame clones and leaves out a portion. V and J calls and clone size are copied from that table; D and trimming were computed from the DNA. Among about 240,000 clones listed, 85% to 90% were seen once. J lost 3 bases, V lost 3 bases, and 2 bases had no gene match. The CDR3 covers 14 residues. Germline CDR1 is GTSNPN and CDR2 is SVGIG (reference sequence). Sequencing input: peripheral blood. The chain combines TRBV30 with TRBJ1-2, with 12 bases lining up with TRBD1. The TCR sequence derives from a woman aged 40 to 55 who had recovered from COVID-19. This chain's CDR3 is CAWSRDRGHYGYTF. CDR3 sequence (DNA): TGTGCCTGGAGCCGGGACAGGGGGCACTATGGCTACACCTTC.